This T cell receptor beta chain comes out of a study of neurological immune-mediated disorders. Remarks on this clonotype: Antigen specificity is unknown.

It was by 5'RACE with 10-nucleotide random UMIs that the cDNA was made. Every sequencing run gave over 190 million TCR-beta sequences, taken from 15-18 subjects. TCRdb independently ran MiXCR on the 5' RACE reads; one entry per CDR3 protein. The sample lists fewer than 30,000 distinct CDR3 sequences, roughly 21% seen once, with 16% in the top ten. Regarding the study as a whole: Expansion of TCR clones was greatest in HTLV-1-associated myelopathy and smallest in multiple sclerosis, where it fell below that of healthy controls.

The unsorted libraries were made from 2 million PBMCs kept at -80 C. Between the trimmed V and J ends, which lost 0 bases and 6 bases, there was a span of 17 bases. The CDR3 is made up of 17 amino acids. The rearrangement links TRBV12-3 or TRBV12-4 to TRBJ2-2, with TRBD2 as a possible D gene (7 bases). Sequencing was done on a sample of PBMCs. The sequence came from an older woman in good health. The CDR3 region has the DNA TGTGCCAGCAGTTTAGCGGACCGAGGAGGGGGGGCCGGGGAGCTGTTTTTT. It is translated as CASSLADRGGGAGELFF.